Shown below are 17 T cell receptor beta chains from a single sample sequenced in a study of identifying expanded T cells in peripheral blood. Using immunoSEQ multiplex PCR, the repertoire was profiled, and TCRdb retains in-frame clones only, with some absent. The sample contains about 82,000 clones, about 90% of which appear only once. Specimen: blood. The receptors derive from a person aged 18-69 years in good health.

V gene TRBV15 combines with J gene TRBJ2-5; the D is unclear. Per the germline V gene, CDR1 is LNHNV and CDR2 is YYDKDF (reference sequence). This CDR3 has 13 amino acids. V was trimmed by 7 bases and J by 2 bases, leaving 11 bases between them. CDR3 protein: CATTGTLQETQYF. The CDR3 DNA follows: TGTGCCACCACCGGCACTCTACAAGAGACCCAGTACTTC. Based on the CDR3 plus reference TRBV15 and TRBJ2-5, the full variable domain is DAMVIQNPRYQVTQFGKPVTLSCSQTLNHNVMYWYQQKSSQAPKLLFHYYDKDFNNEADTPDNFQSRRPNTSFCFLDIRSPGLGDTAMYLCATTGTLQETQYFGPGTRLLVL.

The gene calls are TRBV5-1 and TRBJ2-5, with TRBD2 matching 12 bases. Germline V CDR1 and CDR2: SGHRS, YFSETQ. The CDR3 is made up of 16 amino acids. Trimming at V came to 3 bases and at J to 5 bases, leaving 8 bases not matched to a gene. The CDR3 DNA is TGCGCCAGCAGCTGGATGACTAGCGGGAGTGGCGAGACCCAGTACTTC. Protein sequence: CASSWMTSGSGETQYF.

The V and J genes are TRBV5-8 and TRBJ2-1; 8 bases are a match to TRBD1. This CDR3 has 16 residues. Germline V lookup: CDR1 SGHTS, CDR2 YDEGEE. V gave up 4 bases and J gave up 6 bases; unmatched junction bases: 12. The DNA of the CDR3 is TGTGCCAGCAGCGGGGGAACCGACAGGGGAGGCAATGAGCAGTTCTTC. Residues: CASSGGTDRGGNEQFF.

The genes are TRBV12-5 and TRBJ1-2, with a possible D match to TRBD1 (6 bases). Germline CDR1 and CDR2: LGHNT and FRNRAP. CDR3 length: 15 amino acids. The V end was cut by 1 base, the J end by 6 bases, with 15 bases between. The CDR3 DNA reads TGTGCTAGTGGTTTGGCTCGCCCAGGGGTAGATGGCTACACCTTC. The encoded protein is CASGLARPGVDGYTF.

V gene TRBV5-1 combines with J gene TRBJ1-1, with D uncertain. CDR3 length: 14 amino acids. In germline, CDR1 is SGHRS, CDR2 YFSETQ. The V gene lost 1 base and the J gene lost 2 bases, with 9 bases spanning the gap. The CDR3 reads CASSLTDPNTEAFF. The CDR3 bases are TGCGCCAGCAGCTTGACCGACCCAAACACTGAAGCTTTCTTT.

The chain is built from TRBV29-1 and TRBJ1-1, with D possibly TRBD1 on 5 matching bases. There are 15 residues in the CDR3. Germline CDR1 reads SQVTM; CDR2 reads ANQGSEA. Trimming removed 4 bases from V and 0 bases from J, with 15 bases in between. The CDR3 DNA reads as TGCAGCGTTGTGGGGAGGGGAAGACTGAACACTGAAGCTTTCTTT. Amino acid sequence: CSVVGRGRLNTEAFF.

The gene calls are TRBV30 and TRBJ1-2; no clear D gene. This CDR3 region has 16 residues. CDR1 GTSNPN and CDR2 SVGIG come from the germline V gene (reference sequence). V lost 0 bases and J lost 7, with 21 bases in between. The CDR3 spells CAWSVGTLAGRGGYTF. The DNA for the CDR3 is TGTGCCTGGAGTGTTGGTACGCTGGCCGGGCGAGGTGGCTACACCTTC.

V and J are TRBV7-3 and TRBJ2-5; 7 bases fit TRBD2. The CDR3 contains 13 residues. Trimming cost V 2 bases and J 3 bases; bases outside gene matches: 0. Germline-derived CDR1 and CDR2 are SGHTA and FQGTGA. The CDR3 region is CASSLGLEETQYF. The CDR3 coding sequence is TGTGCCAGCAGCTTAGGACTAGAAGAGACCCAGTACTTC.

V gene TRBV6-5 combines with J gene TRBJ2-7; no clear D. Germline values: CDR1 MNHEY, CDR2 SVGAGI. V gave up 2 bases and J gave up 2 bases, with 13 bases separating them. This CDR3 spans 15 amino acids. Here the CDR3 DNA reads TGTGCCAGCAGTTACGACCCCGCCAGAGCCTACGAGCAGTACTTC. Translated: CASSYDPARAYEQYF.

The V call is TRBV9, the J call TRBJ2-3; D may be TRBD2 (6 bases). Germline V CDR1 and CDR2: SGDLS, YYNGEE. V lost 2 bases and J 5 bases, leaving 24 bases between the germline ends. This CDR3 has 18 amino acids. The CDR3 protein is CASSVEGRSGWGGDTQYF. The CDR3 DNA is TGTGCCAGCAGCGTGGAAGGCCGATCGGGGTGGGGAGGAGATACGCAGTATTTT.

This clone has more than one count but fewer than ten. The chain combines TRBV5-6 with TRBJ1-1, with TRBD1 matching over 10 bases. The CDR3 is 16 amino acids. Looked up from germline, CDR1 is SGHDT and CDR2 is YYEEEE. J was trimmed by 5 bases and V by 5 bases; bases with no gene match: 12. DNA for the CDR3: TGTGCCAGCAGGTATGCCGACAGGGGGCCCAATACTGAAGCTTTCTTT. This codes for CASRYADRGPNTEAFF.

The chain has TRBV7-9 and TRBJ1-1; unclear D gene. The V end lost 1 base, the J end lost 5 bases, and 8 bases lay between the germline ends. The CDR3 runs to 13 residues. Germline V gene lookup returns CDR1 SEHNR and CDR2 FQNEAQ (reference sequence). For the CDR3, the DNA is TGTGCCAGCAGCTTAGGAGGTGGGACTGAAGCTTTCTTT. Residues: CASSLGGGTEAFF.

V and J are TRBV29-1 and TRBJ2-3, with TRBD2 matching over 10 bases. Germline CDR1 is SQVTM and CDR2 is ANQGSEA. With V trimmed by 6 bases and J by 5 bases, 5 bases remained unmatched. The CDR3 is 13 amino acids. This chain's CDR3 is CSVASGGGDTQYF. The CDR3 DNA is TGCAGCGTAGCTAGCGGGGGAGGAGATACGCAGTATTTT.

The chain uses TRBV7-3 and TRBJ1-2; D gene unclear. The germline V gene encodes CDR1 SGHTA and CDR2 FQGTGA. V lost 5 bases to trimming and J lost 4 bases, with 17 bases between them. The CDR3 length is 15 residues. CDR3 DNA sequence: TGTGCCAGCAGCCCTTCTCCTACCAGCGGCTATGGCTACACCTTC. Amino acid sequence: CASSPSPTSGYGYTF.

The chain has TRBV5-1 and TRBJ1-1; 7 nucleotides align to TRBD1. Germline lookup yields CDR1 SGHRS and CDR2 YFSETQ. V lost 4 bases, J lost 4 bases, and 4 bases stayed unmatched. CDR3 length: 13 residues. CDR3 nucleotides: TGCGCCAGCAGCATCCGGGACAGCACTGAAGCTTTCTTT. Residues: CASSIRDSTEAFF.

The rearrangement links TRBV7-9 to TRBJ2-3, with a weak D call TRBD2 (6 bases). V lost 3 bases and J 6 bases, leaving 16 bases between the germline ends. The CDR3 loop spans 15 amino acids. CDR1 and CDR2 from the germline V gene are SEHNR and FQNEAQ (reference sequence). The CDR3 here is CASSLSEGAGDTQYF. CDR3 DNA: TGTGCCAGCAGCTTGTCCGAAGGTGCGGGGGATACGCAGTATTTT.

V gene TRBV5-5 combines with J gene TRBJ2-1; D unclear. This CDR3 comprises 15 residues. Deletions cut 3 bases from V and 6 bases from J, with 16 bases between. The germline V gene encodes CDR1 SGHKS and CDR2 YYEKEE (reference sequence). CDR3 residues: CASSSSLTTGNEQFF. CDR3 nucleotides: TGTGCCAGCAGCTCAAGCCTAACTACGGGCAATGAGCAGTTCTTC.